Following are 19 T cell receptor beta chains from one sample sequenced in a study of T cells in Graves' hyperthyroidism and ophthalmopathy. Amplification targeted TCR beta CDR3 regions from RNA transcripts. An initial round of RT-PCR targeting the TCR CDR3 relied on the HTBI primer set. Each CDR3 protein gets one entry after TCRdb re-called the multiplex PCR reads with MiXCR. Of around 500,000 distinct CDR3 sequences in the sample, 15% to 20% were seen once. The sample was blood. The receptors derive from a young woman with Graves' ophthalmopathy.

The sample holds many counts of this clonotype. Written as DNA, the CDR3 is TGCGCCAGCAGCTTGGAGACAGGGGTCCACGAGCAGTACTTC. Translated: CASSLETGVHEQYF. The chain uses TRBV5-1 and TRBJ2-7; 8 bases map to TRBD1. The CDR3 sequence is 14 residues long. Germline CDR1 and CDR2: SGHRS and YFSETQ. The trim removed 0 bases at V and 5 bases at J, leaving 4 bases unmatched.

This clonotype was observed at least ten times. The genes are TRBV7-2 and TRBJ1-1; D uncertain. Germline lookup yields CDR1 SGHTA and CDR2 FQGNSA. Trimming took 3 bases from V and 0 from J, leaving 5 bases between them. CDR3 length: 13 amino acids. In nucleotides, the CDR3 is TGTGCCAGCAGCTTTAATATGAACACTGAAGCTTTCTTT. Protein: CASSFNMNTEAFF.

This clonotype was observed at least ten times. The chain links TRBV18 to TRBJ2-7; D perhaps matches TRBD1 (5 bases). Trimming took off 1 base at V and 3 bases at J, with 13 bases between the two ends. This CDR3 contains 15 residues. CDR1 and CDR2 from the germline V gene are KGHSH and LQKENI. The CDR3 DNA is TGTGCCAGCTCACCACTCCCCAAAGGGGACTACGAGCAGTACTTC. Its translation: CASSPLPKGDYEQYF.

This clonotype was seen ten or more times. This chain links TRBV27 with TRBJ1-4; TRBD1 is a possible D gene (5 bases). This CDR3 region has 17 residues. CDR1 and CDR2 from the germline V gene are MNHEY and SMNVEV (reference sequence). The V end lost 6 bases, the J end lost 0 bases, and 17 bases lay between the germline ends. The CDR3 sequence: CASSKQGGLATNEKLFF. For the CDR3, the DNA is TGTGCCAGCAGCAAGCAGGGCGGGCTTGCAACTAATGAAAAACTGTTTTTT.

This clonotype was recorded many times. The chain uses TRBV24-1 and TRBJ2-3, with D perhaps matching TRBD2 (5 bases). Germline V CDR1 and CDR2: KGHDR, SFDVKD. The ends were cut back, 5 bases at V and 5 bases at J, with 10 bases in the middle. There are 13 residues in the CDR3. CDR3 sequence reads: CATSVESGDTQYF. Here the CDR3 DNA reads TGTGCCACCAGTGTCGAGAGCGGAGATACGCAGTATTTT.

In this sample, this clonotype turned up many times. The gene calls are TRBV28 and TRBJ1-5; weak D call: TRBD1 (6 bases). The V gene lost 6 bases and the J gene lost 2 bases, with 14 bases spanning the gap. Germline CDR1 is MDHEN and CDR2 is SYDVKM. The CDR3 loop spans 15 amino acids. The CDR3: CASREQGWGNQPQHF. The CDR3 nucleotides read TGTGCCAGCAGAGAACAGGGTTGGGGCAATCAGCCCCAGCATTTT. Supplemented by reference TRBV28 and TRBJ1-5, the full variable domain reads DVKVTQSSRYLVKRTGEKVFLECVQDMDHENMFWYRQDPGLGLRLIYFSYDVKMKEKGDIPEGYSVSREKKERFSLILESASTNQTSMYLCASREQGWGNQPQHFGDGTRLSIL.

This clonotype was picked up many times. The chain recombines TRBV28 with TRBJ2-1; 10 nucleotides line up with TRBD2. CDR1 and CDR2 (germline): MDHEN, SYDVKM. Germline trimming cut 10 bases from V and 3 bases from J; bases unmatched to any gene: 6. The CDR3 sequence is 14 residues long. Here the CDR3 DNA reads TGTGCCACTGAGCGGGAGGGCCTCTACAATGAGCAGTTCTTC. Translated, it gives CATEREGLYNEQFF.

This clonotype was seen a handful of times. The chain uses TRBV7-6 and TRBJ1-3, with D hard to call. The V end was cut by 0 bases, the J end by 2 bases, with 8 bases between. The CDR3 is 15 residues long. From germline, CDR1 is SGHVS and CDR2 FNYEAQ. CDR3 nucleotides: TGTGCCAGCAGCTTAGCGGCCGGGACTGGAAACACCATATATTTT. Residues: CASSLAAGTGNTIYF.

This clonotype was observed a few times. The CDR3 loop reads CASSPLRGAGQPQHF. In DNA form, the CDR3 reads TGTGCCAGCAGTCCCCTTAGGGGCGCGGGACAGCCCCAGCATTTT. V gene TRBV27 combines with J gene TRBJ1-5, with D possibly TRBD1 on 5 matching bases. The V gene lost 5 bases and the J gene lost 7 bases, with 18 bases spanning the gap. Germline CDR1 and CDR2: MNHEY and SMNVEV (reference sequence). CDR3 size: 15 residues.

This clonotype was observed a few times. For the CDR3, the DNA is TGTGCCAGCAGCTTAATAGCAGGGACGTCCTACGAGCAGTACTTC. Residues: CASSLIAGTSYEQYF. The chain joins TRBV7-9 to TRBJ2-7; D possibly uses TRBD1 or TRBD2 (5 bases each). Looked up from germline, CDR1 is SEHNR and CDR2 is FQNEAQ (reference sequence). Trimming took off 2 bases at V and 1 base at J, with 12 bases between the two ends. CDR3 length: 15 residues.

This clonotype was observed at least ten times. The V and J genes are TRBV20-1 and TRBJ1-6, with a weak D call TRBD1 (5 bases). Trimming left V 6 bases short and J 6 bases short, with 18 bases between. CDR1 and CDR2 (germline): DFQATT, SNEGSKA (reference sequence). The CDR3 is 15 residues long. In DNA, the CDR3 is TGCAGTGCCACCTCGGGGCGGCGACGTAATTCACCCCTCCACTTT. Amino acid sequence: CSATSGRRRNSPLHF.

This clonotype was seen once. The chain employs TRBV5-6 and TRBJ1-2, with TRBD1 matching over 8 bases. This CDR3 spans 14 amino acids. With 3 bases clipped from V and 4 bases from J, the junction kept 5 bases outside the gene matches. Per the germline V gene, CDR1 is SGHDT and CDR2 is YYEEEE. In DNA, the CDR3 is TGTGCCAGCAGCTGGACAGGGCGAGGCTATGGCTACACCTTC. Protein sequence: CASSWTGRGYGYTF.

This clonotype was seen a few times. A read error may be the cause here, since a much bigger clone is one base away. The chain carries TRBV7-2 and TRBJ2-7; TRBD2 matches 9 bases. V dropped 5 bases and J dropped 2; count of bases not matched to a gene: 7. CDR3 length: 15 residues. The germline V gene encodes CDR1 SGHTA and CDR2 FQGNSA. The CDR3 sequence: CASSARTSVTYEQYF. The CDR3 DNA is TGTGCCAGCAGCGCTCGGACTAGCGTAACCTACGAGCAGTACTTC.

The V and J genes are TRBV27 and TRBJ2-7; the match to TRBD2 covers 8 bases. CDR3 length: 14 amino acids. Germline trimming cut 6 bases from V and 2 bases from J; bases unmatched to any gene: 6. In germline, CDR1 is MNHEY, CDR2 SMNVEV (reference sequence). The CDR3 sequence is CASSQIAGPYEQYF. CDR3 bases: TGTGCCAGCAGCCAAATAGCGGGACCCTACGAGCAGTACTTC.

This clonotype occurred many times. The gene calls are TRBV28 and TRBJ2-5; 8 positions match TRBD1. V was pared by 3 bases and J by 4 bases, with 4 bases of the junction left unmatched. The CDR3 is 14 amino acids. Germline values: CDR1 MDHEN, CDR2 SYDVKM. In nucleotides, the CDR3 is TGTGCCAGCAGTTTGCTAGGGACAGGAGAGACCCAGTACTTC. This gives the protein CASSLLGTGETQYF.

The gene calls are TRBV5-1 and TRBJ2-2; possibly TRBD1 for D (6 bases). This CDR3 comprises 15 residues. V was shortened by 7 bases and J by 5 bases, with 18 bases between the two germline ends. Germline loops: CDR1 SGHRS, CDR2 YFSETQ. CDR3 in amino acids: CASGFTGRRTGELFF. CDR3 DNA: TGCGCCAGCGGGTTTACAGGGCGGCGGACCGGGGAGCTGTTTTTT.

Many counts were recorded for this clonotype. The chain carries TRBV4-1 and TRBJ2-3, with D possibly matching TRBD2 (5 bases). This CDR3 comprises 15 residues. The ends were cut back, 3 bases at V and 2 bases at J, with 12 bases in the middle. The germline CDR1 and CDR2 sequences are MGHRA and YSYEKL. CDR3 DNA: TGCGCCAGCAGCCATGACGGGGTGACCACAGATACGCAGTATTTT. It encodes CASSHDGVTTDTQYF.

As DNA, the CDR3 is TGTGCCAGCACCCTAGGGGCTCGACTCTACGAGCAGTACTTC. Translating it yields CASTLGARLYEQYF. The chain joins TRBV6-1 to TRBJ2-7; D is perhaps TRBD1 (5 bases). Trimming removed 7 bases at V and 3 bases at J, with 16 bases between. Germline values: CDR1 MNHNS, CDR2 SASEGT. This CDR3 has 14 residues.

This clonotype was picked up many times. The CDR3 sequence: CSASSGRRFGADTQYF. CDR3 DNA sequence: TGCAGTGCATCTAGCGGGAGGAGGTTCGGCGCAGATACGCAGTATTTT. This chain links TRBV20-1 with TRBJ2-3; TRBD2 matches at 11 bases. The V gene's germline CDR1 is DFQATT and CDR2 SNEGSKA (reference sequence). CDR3 length: 16 residues. Unmatched junction bases numbered 12, after V lost 6 bases and J lost 4 bases.